The rows below give T cell receptor beta chains drawn from one sample of a study of blood T cell repertoires in COVID-19. Clones were sequenced by immunoSEQ multiplex PCR, and TCRdb holds only the in-frame ones, with some missing. The sample includes around 460,000 clones, over 85% of them seen just once. Input material: peripheral blood. These receptors originate from a man between 18 and 35 years old with COVID-19, enrolled during active disease. Both conserved end residues are trimmed from each CDR3. Fields, in order: V gene, clone size, J gene, CDR3 protein. The size field is filled for only some rows; it gives once, few, many or a size class.

V gene: TRBV18
clone size: few
J gene: TRBJ1-3
CDR3 protein: ASSPPTGRSGNTIY

V gene: TRBV6-6
clone size: .
J gene: TRBJ2-5
CDR3 protein: ASSYGDRSRETQY

V gene: TRBV3-1/TRBV3-2
clone size: .
J gene: TRBJ1-2
CDR3 protein: ASSQAYGYT

V gene: TRBV5-4
clone size: .
J gene: TRBJ2-7
CDR3 protein: ASSLETSGSYEQY

V gene: TRBV19
clone size: .
J gene: TRBJ1-1
CDR3 protein: ASTLGQGLNTEAF

V gene: TRBV29-1
clone size: .
J gene: TRBJ2-1
CDR3 protein: SVIPGGNYNEQF

V gene: TRBV30
clone size: .
J gene: TRBJ2-7
CDR3 protein: AWSGESYEQY

V gene: TRBV29-1
clone size: .
J gene: TRBJ2-7
CDR3 protein: SVEEGAYEQY

V gene: TRBV5-4
clone size: .
J gene: TRBJ2-3
CDR3 protein: ASSFSGQALDTQY

V gene: TRBV3-1/TRBV3-2
clone size: .
J gene: TRBJ2-1
CDR3 protein: ASSPSPGLERRREYNEQF

V gene: TRBV4-1
clone size: .
J gene: TRBJ2-7
CDR3 protein: ASSQDRSRLKGVVTYEQY

V gene: TRBV5-1
clone size: once
J gene: TRBJ2-7
CDR3 protein: ASSPGLAGGNQY

V gene: TRBV2
clone size: .
J gene: TRBJ2-2
CDR3 protein: ASTASTIGELF

V gene: TRBV12-5
clone size: .
J gene: TRBJ2-5
CDR3 protein: ASGDRQETQY

V gene: TRBV28
clone size: once
J gene: TRBJ2-1
CDR3 protein: ASSFEWEGNNEQF

V gene: TRBV3-1/TRBV3-2
clone size: once
J gene: TRBJ2-3
CDR3 protein: ASSPGLGTDTQY

V gene: TRBV5-1
clone size: once
J gene: TRBJ2-7
CDR3 protein: ASSLAADSSYEQY

V gene: TRBV3-1/TRBV3-2
clone size: few
J gene: TRBJ1-2
CDR3 protein: ASSQVQGYGYT

V gene: TRBV6-5
clone size: .
J gene: TRBJ2-2
CDR3 protein: ASNREGTGELF

V gene: TRBV9
clone size: .
J gene: TRBJ2-6
CDR3 protein: ASSSTGANVLT